This T cell receptor (beta chain) is from a study of CD8+ T cells in alopecia areata. In the study overall: Treated patients received oral tofacitinib, 5 to 10 mg twice daily. General study findings and limits: Expanded CD8+ clones among the top 100, as well as scalp clonality, were significantly decreased by tofacitinib. Uncertainty about whether baseline CD8+ expansion is linked to response remains, with one nonresponder.

In regard to this clone: Its antigen remains unknown.

TCR sequencing used cDNA made by reverse transcription of extracted RNA. The method was immunoSEQ multiplex PCR; TCRdb's version includes in-frame clones alone and lacks a portion of them. The profile shows approximately 280,000 clones, roughly 64% of them singletons. CDR3 length: 17 residues. The V end was cut by 1 base, the J end by 3 bases, with 21 bases between. Germline V lookup: CDR1 GTSNPN, CDR2 SVGIG (reference sequence). Treatment described: oral pan-JAK inhibitor, 5-10 mg twice daily. PBMCs, the starting material, were the source of sorted CD4+ and CD8+ T cells. This chain connects TRBV30 to TRBJ1-1; a weak D match, TRBD1 (6 bases). This material consisted of CD4+ T cells sorted from blood, taken at week 24, from a patient treated with tofacitinib. This TCR derives from a human donor with alopecia areata. The CDR3 DNA reads TGTGCCTGGAGTGCGAGAATGGACAGTTATAGGGACACTGAAGCTTTCTTT. The encoded protein is CAWSARMDSYRDTEAFF.